This T cell receptor (beta chain) was sequenced in a study of human T cells and chemical hapten exposure (dated by TCRdb to the early 2020s). Broadly, across the study: For sensitization, 2% DPC in acetone was applied to a roughly 2 cm by roughly 2 cm area of upper inner arm skin. Patient blood was sampled pre-sensitization (week 0) and at 2, 6 and about 24 weeks after DPC sensitization. Patch testing was performed on the upper back with Finn chambers containing 0.01% DPC, and the patch tests were scored after 6 days according to International Contact Dermatitis Research Group standards. Throughout the approximately 22-week study period, patients were also given weekly therapeutic DPC doses on the scalp. The study tracked peripheral blood TCR repertoire changes in vivo during primary and secondary sensitization to the hapten diphenylcyclopropenone (DPC) in alopecia patients. Libraries were pooled for sequencing, and per-sample TCR yields varied mainly because of small differences in library volumes within the pool. Most of the patients in the cohort were female, and the cohort covered alopecia areata with under or over 50% scalp involvement, alopecia totalis and alopecia universalis. For TCR sequencing, blood came from 25 to 35 alopecia patients at anywhere from one to four time points (pre-sensitization, 2, 6 and 24 weeks).

This clonotype has more than one count but fewer than ten. This receptor's antigen is unknown. Per-base qualities were not stored, and no clone one base away is much larger. For CDR1 and CDR2, the germline V gene lists SGDLS and YYNGEE. The CDR3 covers 14 residues, taking in both the cysteine and the phenylalanine. The entry retains the CDR3 DNA only, 42 bases that are in frame from base 1. Here V drops 2 bases and J drops 3 bases, and the junction holds 1 base not matched to any gene. What the study reported, not specific to this receptor: No change with DPC sensitization was found in the number of TCRs above 1 in 1000 frequency, and no evidence of global repertoire structure alterations was found. Expanded TCRs formed significantly more large CDR3 similarity clusters than pre-sensitization or healthy control sets, consistent with antigen-driven responses. Because all patients had alopecia, a presumed autoimmune disease, the immune response of the patients might differ from that of healthy individuals. After repeated subsampling, the strength of the expansion versus patch-test correlation and the threshold at which it became significant changed. Patch test score correlated positively with the number of PT1 expanded TCRs, reaching significance at thresholds 8, 16 and 32 but not at 4.

In light of the paper, this sample's time point label describes: patch test 3, about 24 weeks after DPC sensitization. What the treatment or condition label conveys for this sample: therapeutic diphenylcyclopropenone sensitization with weekly scalp DPC. At every patch-test visit, the blood draw took place before the patch test was put on. Patients were eligible if aged 18 to 70, diagnosed with alopecia and judged suitable for DPC therapy, and pregnant patients were excluded. Total RNA was extracted from unfractionated whole blood that had been collected in Tempus Blood RNA tubes. Libraries were prepared through RACE. Instrument used: NextSeq 500. During library preparation, unique molecular identifiers were attached to individual cDNA molecules so that TCRs could be counted in a quantitative, reproducible way. Both TCR alpha and TCR beta chains were sequenced from each blood RNA sample. On the study's bioinformatics: Samples had a median of roughly 87,000 TCRs, with a range from roughly 20,000 to 690,600. The Decombinator software suite was used to annotate V, J and CDR3 in the TCR reads. Every sample was subsampled to the same number of TCRs (28,000) for the PS versus PT1 abundance plots. Expanded TCRs were defined as absent before sensitization and observed at least eight times at the 2-week time point. TCRdb cleaned the public reads at Q25 with fastp, built clones with MiXCR and kept in-frame beta chains. Here each entry gathers all rows of one CDR3 protein and keeps the most common genes and DNA. The V and J calls here are based on TCRdb, not the publication. The sample records tens of thousands of distinct CDR3 sequences, 9.9% of which are singletons. Together, the top ten hold approximately 17% of the sample.

This receptor was identified in a woman aged 40 to 55 with alopecia areata. Some clones in this sample may be carry-over from other donors' samples. The sequencing used whole blood, collected in connection with sensitization to the hapten diphenylcyclopropenone (DPC). This receptor chain uses TRBV9 and TRBJ1-1; TRBD1 lines up with 10 middle nucleotides. The CDR3 reads as follows: CASSVGQGDTEAFF. The sequenced DNA: TGTGCCAGCAGCGTCGGACAGGGGGACACTGAAGCTTTCTTT. Beyond the CDR3, the reference TRBV9 and TRBJ1-1 genes provide the residues; the full variable domain reads: DSGVTQTPKHLITATGQRVTLRCSPRSGDLSVYWYQQSLDQGLQFLIQYYNGEERAKGNILERFSAQQFPDLHSELNLSSLELGDSALYFCASSVGQGDTEAFFGQGTRLTVV.